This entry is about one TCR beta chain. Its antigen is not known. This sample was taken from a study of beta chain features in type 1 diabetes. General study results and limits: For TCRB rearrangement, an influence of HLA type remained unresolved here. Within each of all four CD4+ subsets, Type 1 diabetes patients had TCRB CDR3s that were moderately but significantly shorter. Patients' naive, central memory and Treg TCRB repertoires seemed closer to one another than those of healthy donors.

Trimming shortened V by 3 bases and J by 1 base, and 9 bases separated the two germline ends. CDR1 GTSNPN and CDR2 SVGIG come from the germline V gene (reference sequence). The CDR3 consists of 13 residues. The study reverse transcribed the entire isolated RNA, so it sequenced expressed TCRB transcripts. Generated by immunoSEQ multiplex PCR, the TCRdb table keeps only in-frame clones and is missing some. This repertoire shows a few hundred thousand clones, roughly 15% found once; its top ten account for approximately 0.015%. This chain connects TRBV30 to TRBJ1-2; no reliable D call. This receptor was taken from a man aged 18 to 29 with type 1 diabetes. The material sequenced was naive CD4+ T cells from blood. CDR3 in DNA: TGTGCCTGGAGCCTGAGGAGTAACTATGGCTACACCTTC. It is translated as CAWSLRSNYGYTF.